One and the same sample provided the 2 T cell receptor beta chains below, sequenced in a study of blood T cells in healthy people across ages. A sample-barcoded 5' primer and a J-beta primer mix were used in a second PCR of roughly 7 to 11 cycles. Using its own MiXCR run on the 5' RACE reads, TCRdb lists one record per CDR3 protein. The table shows about 970,000 distinct CDR3 sequences, with roughly 50% occurring only once. Source material: blood. These receptors came from a woman in her sixties or seventies in good health.

This chain joins TRBV3-1 and TRBJ2-7, with D hard to call. V was clipped by 1 base and J by 2 bases, with 6 bases between them. Germline CDR1 LGHDT, CDR2 YNNKEL (reference sequence). The CDR3 is 13 residues long. The CDR3, as DNA: TGTGCCAGCAGCCAAGGCCACACCTACGAGCAGTACTTC. This gives the protein CASSQGHTYEQYF.

The genes are TRBV12-5 and TRBJ1-1; D gene uncertain. V lost 6 bases and J lost 2, with 16 bases in between. The CDR3 is 15 amino acids. Germline CDR1 is LGHNT and CDR2 is FRNRAP. CDR3 sequence reads: CASGNTRAGNTEAFF. The CDR3 region has the DNA TGTGCTAGTGGCAATACACGGGCGGGAAACACTGAAGCTTTCTTT.